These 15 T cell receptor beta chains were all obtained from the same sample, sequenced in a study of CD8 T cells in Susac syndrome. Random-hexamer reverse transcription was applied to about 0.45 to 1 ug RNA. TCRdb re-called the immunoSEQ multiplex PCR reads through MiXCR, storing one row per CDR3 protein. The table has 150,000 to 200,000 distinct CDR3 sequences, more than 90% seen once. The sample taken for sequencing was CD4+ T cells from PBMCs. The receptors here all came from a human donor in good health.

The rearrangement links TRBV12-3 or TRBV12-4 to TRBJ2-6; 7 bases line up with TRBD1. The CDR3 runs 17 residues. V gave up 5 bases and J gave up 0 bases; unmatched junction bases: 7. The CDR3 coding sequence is TGTGCCAGCAGTGGACAGGAGGTTCTCTCTGGGGCCAACGTCCTGACTTTC. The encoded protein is CASSGQEVLSGANVLTF.

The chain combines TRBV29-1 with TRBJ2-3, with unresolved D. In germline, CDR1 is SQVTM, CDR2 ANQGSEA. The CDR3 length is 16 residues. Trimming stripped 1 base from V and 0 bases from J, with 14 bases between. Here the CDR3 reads CSVEGSAVTSTDTQYF. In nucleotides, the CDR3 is TGCAGCGTTGAAGGGTCGGCGGTAACCAGCACAGATACGCAGTATTTT.

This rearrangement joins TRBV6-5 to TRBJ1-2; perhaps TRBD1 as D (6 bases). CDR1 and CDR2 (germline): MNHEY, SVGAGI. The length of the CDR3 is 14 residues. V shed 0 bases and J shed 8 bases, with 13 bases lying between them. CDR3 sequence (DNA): TGTGCCAGCAGTTACTCAGGGCAGGGGACGGGCTACACCTTC. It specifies CASSYSGQGTGYTF.

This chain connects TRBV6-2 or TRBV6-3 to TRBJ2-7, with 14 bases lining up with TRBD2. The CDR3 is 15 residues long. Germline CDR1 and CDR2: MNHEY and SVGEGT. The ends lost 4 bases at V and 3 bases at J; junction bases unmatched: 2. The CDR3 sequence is CASSWGLAGDYEQYF. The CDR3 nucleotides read TGTGCCAGCAGTTGGGGACTAGCGGGGGACTACGAGCAGTACTTC.

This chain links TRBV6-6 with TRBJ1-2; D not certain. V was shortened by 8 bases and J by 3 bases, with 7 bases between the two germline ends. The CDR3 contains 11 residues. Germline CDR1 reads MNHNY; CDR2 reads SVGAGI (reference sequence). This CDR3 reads CASRNDYGYTF. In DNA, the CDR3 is TGTGCCAGCCGCAACGACTATGGCTACACCTTC.

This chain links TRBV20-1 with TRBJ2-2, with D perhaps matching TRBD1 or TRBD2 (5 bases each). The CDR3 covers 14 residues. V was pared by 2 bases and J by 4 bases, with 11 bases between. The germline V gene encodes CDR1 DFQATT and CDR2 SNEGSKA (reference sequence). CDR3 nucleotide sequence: TGCAGTGCTAGACAGGGAGTAACCACCGGGGAGCTGTTTTTT. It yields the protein CSARQGVTTGELFF.

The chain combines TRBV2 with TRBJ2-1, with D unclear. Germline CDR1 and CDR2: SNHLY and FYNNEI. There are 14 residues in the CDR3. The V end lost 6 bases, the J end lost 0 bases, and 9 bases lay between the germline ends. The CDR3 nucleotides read TGTGCCAGCAGGGCCGAGAGCTCCTACAATGAGCAGTTCTTC. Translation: CASRAESSYNEQFF.

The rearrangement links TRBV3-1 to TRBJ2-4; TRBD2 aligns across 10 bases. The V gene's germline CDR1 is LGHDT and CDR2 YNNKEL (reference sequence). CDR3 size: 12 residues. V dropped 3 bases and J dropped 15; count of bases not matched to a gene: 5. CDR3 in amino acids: CASSQPGLALYF. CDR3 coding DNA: TGTGCCAGCAGCCAGCCGGGACTAGCGTTGTACTTC.

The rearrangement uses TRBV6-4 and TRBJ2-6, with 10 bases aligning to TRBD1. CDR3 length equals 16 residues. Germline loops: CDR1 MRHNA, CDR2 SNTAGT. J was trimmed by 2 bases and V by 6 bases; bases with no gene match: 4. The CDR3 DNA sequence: TGTGCCAGCAGCCGGGACAGGGGAGCTGGGGCCAACGTCCTGACTTTC. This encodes CASSRDRGAGANVLTF.

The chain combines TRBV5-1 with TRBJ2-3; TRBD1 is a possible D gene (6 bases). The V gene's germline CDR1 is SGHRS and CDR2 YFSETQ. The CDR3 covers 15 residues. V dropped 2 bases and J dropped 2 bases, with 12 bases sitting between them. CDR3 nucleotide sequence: TGCGCCAGCAGCTTTACAGGGCCCGACACAGATACGCAGTATTTT. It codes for CASSFTGPDTDTQYF.

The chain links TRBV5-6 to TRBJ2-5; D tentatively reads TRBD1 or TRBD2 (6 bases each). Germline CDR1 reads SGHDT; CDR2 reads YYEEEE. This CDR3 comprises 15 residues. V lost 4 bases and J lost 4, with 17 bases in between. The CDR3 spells CASSPRDGGLETQYF. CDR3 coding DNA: TGTGCCAGCAGCCCCCGCGACGGGGGCCTAGAGACCCAGTACTTC. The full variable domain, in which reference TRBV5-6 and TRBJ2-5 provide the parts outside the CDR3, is DAGVTQSPTHLIKTRGQQVTLRCSPKSGHDTVSWYQQALGQGPQFIFQYYEEEERQRGNFPDRFSGHQFPNYSSELNVNALLLGDSALYLCASSPRDGGLETQYFGPGTRLLVL.

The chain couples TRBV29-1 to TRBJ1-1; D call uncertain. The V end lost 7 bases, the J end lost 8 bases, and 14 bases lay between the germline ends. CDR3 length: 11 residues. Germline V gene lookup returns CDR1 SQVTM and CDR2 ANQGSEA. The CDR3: CSGAGHDEAFF. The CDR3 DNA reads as TGCAGCGGTGCCGGGCATGACGAAGCTTTCTTT. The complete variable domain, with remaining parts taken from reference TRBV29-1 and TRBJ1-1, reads SAVISQKPSRDICQRGTSLTIQCQVDSQVTMMFWYRQQPGQSLTLIATANQGSEATYESGFVIDKFPISRPNLTFSTLTVSNMSPEDSSIYLCSGAGHDEAFFGQGTRLTVV.

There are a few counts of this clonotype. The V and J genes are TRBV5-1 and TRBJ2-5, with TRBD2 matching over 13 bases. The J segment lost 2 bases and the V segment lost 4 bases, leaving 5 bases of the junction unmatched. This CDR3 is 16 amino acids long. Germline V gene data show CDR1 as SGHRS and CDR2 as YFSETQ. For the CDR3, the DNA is TGCGCCAGCAGCCCCGGACTAGCGGGGGCTCAAGAGACCCAGTACTTC. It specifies CASSPGLAGAQETQYF.

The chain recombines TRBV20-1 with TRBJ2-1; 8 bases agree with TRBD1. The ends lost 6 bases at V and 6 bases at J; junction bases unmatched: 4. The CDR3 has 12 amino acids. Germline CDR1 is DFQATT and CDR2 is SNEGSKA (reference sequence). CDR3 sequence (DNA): TGCAGTGCCATCACAGGGGGCAATGAGCAGTTCTTC. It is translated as CSAITGGNEQFF.

The CDR3, as DNA: TGTGCCAGCAGTAACACCGGGGACAAGCATTTT. Translated, it gives CASSNTGDKHF. V is TRBV6-2 or TRBV6-3 and J is TRBJ1-5; TRBD1 might be the D (6 bases). The CDR3 sequence is 11 residues long. Between the trimmed V and J ends, which lost 5 bases and 14 bases, there was a span of 13 bases. Germline CDR1 reads MNHEY; CDR2 reads SVGEGT.